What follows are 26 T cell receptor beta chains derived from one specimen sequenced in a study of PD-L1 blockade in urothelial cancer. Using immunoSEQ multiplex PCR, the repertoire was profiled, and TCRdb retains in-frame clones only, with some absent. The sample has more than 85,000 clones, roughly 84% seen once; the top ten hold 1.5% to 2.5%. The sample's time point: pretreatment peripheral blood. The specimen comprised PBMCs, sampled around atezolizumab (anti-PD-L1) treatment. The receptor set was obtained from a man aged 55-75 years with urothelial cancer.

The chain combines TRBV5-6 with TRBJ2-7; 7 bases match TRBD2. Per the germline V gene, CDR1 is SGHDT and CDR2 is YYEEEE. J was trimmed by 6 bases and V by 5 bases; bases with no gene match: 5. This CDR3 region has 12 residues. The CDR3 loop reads CASRGTGGEQYF. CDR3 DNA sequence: TGTGCCAGCAGGGGCACGGGAGGCGAGCAGTACTTC.

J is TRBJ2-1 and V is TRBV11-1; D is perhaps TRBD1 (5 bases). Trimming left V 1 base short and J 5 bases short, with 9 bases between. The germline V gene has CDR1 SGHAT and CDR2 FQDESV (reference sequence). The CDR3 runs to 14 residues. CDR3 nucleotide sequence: TGTGCCAGCAGCTTAGGGACACCTAACAATGAGCAGTTCTTC. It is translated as CASSLGTPNNEQFF.

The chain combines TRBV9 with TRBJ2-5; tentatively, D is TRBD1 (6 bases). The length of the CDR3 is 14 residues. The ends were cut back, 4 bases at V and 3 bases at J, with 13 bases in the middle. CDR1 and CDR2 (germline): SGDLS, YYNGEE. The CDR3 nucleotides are TGTGCCAGCAGCAAAAGCCAGGGGAAAGAGACCCAGTACTTC. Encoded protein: CASSKSQGKETQYF.

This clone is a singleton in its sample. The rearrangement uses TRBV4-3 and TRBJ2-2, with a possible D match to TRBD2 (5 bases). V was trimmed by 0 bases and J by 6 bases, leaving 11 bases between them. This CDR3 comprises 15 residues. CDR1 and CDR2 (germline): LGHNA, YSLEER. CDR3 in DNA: TGCGCCAGCAGCCAAGAAGTGGCGAGGGCCGGGGAGCTGTTTTTT. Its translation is CASSQEVARAGELFF.

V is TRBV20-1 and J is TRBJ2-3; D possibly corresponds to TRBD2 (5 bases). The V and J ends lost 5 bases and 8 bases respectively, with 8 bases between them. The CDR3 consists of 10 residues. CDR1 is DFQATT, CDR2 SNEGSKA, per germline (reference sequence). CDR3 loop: CSALGGTQYF. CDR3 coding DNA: TGCAGTGCTCTTGGAGGTACGCAGTATTTT.

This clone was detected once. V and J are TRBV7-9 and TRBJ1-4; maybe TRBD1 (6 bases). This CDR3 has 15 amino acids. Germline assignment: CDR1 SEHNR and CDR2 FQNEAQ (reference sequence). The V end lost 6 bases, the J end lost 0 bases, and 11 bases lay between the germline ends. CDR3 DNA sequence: TGTGCCAGCAGACCAGGACAGTCAACTAATGAAAAACTGTTTTTT. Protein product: CASRPGQSTNEKLFF.

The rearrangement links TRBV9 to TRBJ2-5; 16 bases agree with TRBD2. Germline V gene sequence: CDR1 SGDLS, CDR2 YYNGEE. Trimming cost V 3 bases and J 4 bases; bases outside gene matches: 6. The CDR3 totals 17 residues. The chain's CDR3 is CASSATGTSGRGETQYF. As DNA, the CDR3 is TGTGCCAGCAGCGCGACCGGGACTAGCGGGAGGGGAGAGACCCAGTACTTC.

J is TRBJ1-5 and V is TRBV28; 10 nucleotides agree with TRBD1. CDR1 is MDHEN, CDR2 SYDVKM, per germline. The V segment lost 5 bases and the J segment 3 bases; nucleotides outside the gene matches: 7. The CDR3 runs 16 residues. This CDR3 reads CASSPPGQGSNQPQHF. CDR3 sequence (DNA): TGTGCCAGCAGTCCCCCGGGACAGGGGTCCAATCAGCCCCAGCATTTT.

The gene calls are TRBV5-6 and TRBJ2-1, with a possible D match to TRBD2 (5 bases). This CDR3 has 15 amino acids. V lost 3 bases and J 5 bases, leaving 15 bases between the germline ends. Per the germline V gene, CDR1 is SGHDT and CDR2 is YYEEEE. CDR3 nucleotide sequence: TGTGCCAGCAGCTCTCTAGGGAGTCAGGACAATGAGCAGTTCTTC. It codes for CASSSLGSQDNEQFF.

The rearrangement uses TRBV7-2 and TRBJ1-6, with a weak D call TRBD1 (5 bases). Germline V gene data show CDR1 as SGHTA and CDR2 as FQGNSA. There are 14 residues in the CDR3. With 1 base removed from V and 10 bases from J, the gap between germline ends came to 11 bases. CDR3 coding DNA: TGTGCCAGCAGCTTAGGGGGCCAGGTGTCACCCCTCCACTTT. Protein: CASSLGGQVSPLHF.

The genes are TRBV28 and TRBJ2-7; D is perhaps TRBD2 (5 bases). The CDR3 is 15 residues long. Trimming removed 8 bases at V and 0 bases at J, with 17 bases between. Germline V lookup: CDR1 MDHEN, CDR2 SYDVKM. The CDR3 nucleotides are TGTGCCAGCGGGCCAGCGGCCTTAAGCTCCTACGAGCAGTACTTC. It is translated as CASGPAALSSYEQYF.

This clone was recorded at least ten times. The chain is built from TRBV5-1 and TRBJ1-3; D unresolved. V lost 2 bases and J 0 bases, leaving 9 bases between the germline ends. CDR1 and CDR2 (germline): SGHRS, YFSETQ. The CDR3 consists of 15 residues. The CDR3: CASSFGASSGNTIYF. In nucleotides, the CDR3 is TGCGCCAGCAGCTTCGGCGCTAGCTCTGGAAACACCATATATTTT. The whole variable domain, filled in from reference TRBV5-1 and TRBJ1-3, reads KAGVTQTPRYLIKTRGQQVTLSCSPISGHRSVSWYQQTPGQGLQFLFEYFSETQRNKGNFPGRFSGRQFSNSRSEMNVSTLELGDSALYLCASSFGASSGNTIYFGEGSWLTVV.

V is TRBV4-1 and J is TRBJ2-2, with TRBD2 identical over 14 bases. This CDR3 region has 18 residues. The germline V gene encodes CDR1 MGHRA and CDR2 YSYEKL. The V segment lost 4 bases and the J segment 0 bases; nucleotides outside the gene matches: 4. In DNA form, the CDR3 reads TGCGCCAGCAGCCGAGGGACTAGCGGGGGAGCGAACACCGGGGAGCTGTTTTTT. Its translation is CASSRGTSGGANTGELFF.

This chain's CDR3 is CASRTGQGAQYF. CDR3 nucleotides: TGTGCCAGCAGAACGGGACAGGGGGCCCAGTACTTC. The V gene is TRBV2, the J gene TRBJ2-5; 11 bases match TRBD1. Germline assignment: CDR1 SNHLY and CDR2 FYNNEI. V lost 6 bases and J lost 9; bases outside the gene matches: 3. The CDR3 is 12 amino acids.

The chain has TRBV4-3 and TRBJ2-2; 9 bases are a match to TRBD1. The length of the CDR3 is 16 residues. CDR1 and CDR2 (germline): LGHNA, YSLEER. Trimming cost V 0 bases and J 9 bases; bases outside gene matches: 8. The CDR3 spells CASSQEGQGQPRELFF. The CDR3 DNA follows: TGCGCCAGCAGCCAAGAGGGACAGGGCCAACCGCGGGAGCTGTTTTTT.

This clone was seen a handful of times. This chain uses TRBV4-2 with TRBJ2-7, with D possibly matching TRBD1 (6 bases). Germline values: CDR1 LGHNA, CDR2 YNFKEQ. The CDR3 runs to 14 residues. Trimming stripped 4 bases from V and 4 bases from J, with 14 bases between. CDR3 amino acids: CASSPGAGEYEQYF. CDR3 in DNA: TGTGCCAGCAGCCCCGGTGCAGGGGAATACGAGCAGTACTTC.

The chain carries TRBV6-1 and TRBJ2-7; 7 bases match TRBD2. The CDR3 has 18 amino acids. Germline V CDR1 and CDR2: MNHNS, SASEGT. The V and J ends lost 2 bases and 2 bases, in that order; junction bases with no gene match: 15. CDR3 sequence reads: CASSETILTSPQPYEQYF. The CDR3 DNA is TGTGCCAGCAGTGAAACAATCCTGACTAGCCCACAACCCTACGAGCAGTACTTC.

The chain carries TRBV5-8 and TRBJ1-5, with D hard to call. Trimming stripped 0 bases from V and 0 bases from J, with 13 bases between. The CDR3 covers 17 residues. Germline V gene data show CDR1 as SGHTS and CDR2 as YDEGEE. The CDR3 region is CASSLGRSPGSNQPQHF. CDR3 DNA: TGTGCCAGCAGCTTGGGTCGCTCGCCGGGTAGCAATCAGCCCCAGCATTTT.

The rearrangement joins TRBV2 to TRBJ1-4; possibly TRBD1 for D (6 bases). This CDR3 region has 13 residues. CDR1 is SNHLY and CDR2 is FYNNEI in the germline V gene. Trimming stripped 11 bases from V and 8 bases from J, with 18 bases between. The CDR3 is CADRWTVGEKLFF. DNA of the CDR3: TGTGCCGATCGTTGGACAGTAGGGGAAAAACTGTTTTTT. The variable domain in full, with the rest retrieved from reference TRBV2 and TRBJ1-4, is EPEVTQTPSHQVTQMGQEVILRCVPISNHLYFYWYRQILGQKVEFLVSFYNNEISEKSEIFDDQFSVERPDGSNFTLKIRSTKLEDSAMYFCADRWTVGEKLFFGSGTQLSVL.

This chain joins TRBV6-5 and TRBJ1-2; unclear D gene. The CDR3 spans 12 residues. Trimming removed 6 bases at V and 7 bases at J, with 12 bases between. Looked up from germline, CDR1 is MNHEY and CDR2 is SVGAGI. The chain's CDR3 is CASRANGGGYTF. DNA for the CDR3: TGTGCCAGCAGGGCCAACGGCGGTGGCTACACCTTC.

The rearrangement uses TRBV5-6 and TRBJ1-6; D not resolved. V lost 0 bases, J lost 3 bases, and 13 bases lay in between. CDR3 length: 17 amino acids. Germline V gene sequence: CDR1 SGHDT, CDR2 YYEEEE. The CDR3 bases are TGTGCCAGCAGCTTGGAGGGAAGCGGATTCTATAATTCACCCCTCCACTTT. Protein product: CASSLEGSGFYNSPLHF.

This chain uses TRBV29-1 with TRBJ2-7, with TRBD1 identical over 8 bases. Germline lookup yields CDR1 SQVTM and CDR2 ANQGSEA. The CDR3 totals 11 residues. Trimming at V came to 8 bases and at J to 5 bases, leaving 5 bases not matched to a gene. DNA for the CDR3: TGCAGCTTCTGGACAGGGAACGAGCAGTACTTC. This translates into CSFWTGNEQYF.

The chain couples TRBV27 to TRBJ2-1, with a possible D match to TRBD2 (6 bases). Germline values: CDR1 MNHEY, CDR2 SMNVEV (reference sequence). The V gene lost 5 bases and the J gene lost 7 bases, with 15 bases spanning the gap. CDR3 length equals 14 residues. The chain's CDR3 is CASSISSGGNEQFF. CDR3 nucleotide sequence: TGTGCCAGCAGTATCTCATCTGGGGGGAATGAGCAGTTCTTC.

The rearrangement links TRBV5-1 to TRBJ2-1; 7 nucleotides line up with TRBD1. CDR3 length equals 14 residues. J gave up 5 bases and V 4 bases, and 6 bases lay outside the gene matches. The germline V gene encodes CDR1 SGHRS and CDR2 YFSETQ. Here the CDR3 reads CASSGDRENNEQFF. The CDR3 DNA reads TGCGCCAGCAGCGGAGACAGGGAAAACAATGAGCAGTTCTTC. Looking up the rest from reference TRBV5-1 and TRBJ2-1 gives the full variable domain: KAGVTQTPRYLIKTRGQQVTLSCSPISGHRSVSWYQQTPGQGLQFLFEYFSETQRNKGNFPGRFSGRQFSNSRSEMNVSTLELGDSALYLCASSGDRENNEQFFGPGTRLTVL.

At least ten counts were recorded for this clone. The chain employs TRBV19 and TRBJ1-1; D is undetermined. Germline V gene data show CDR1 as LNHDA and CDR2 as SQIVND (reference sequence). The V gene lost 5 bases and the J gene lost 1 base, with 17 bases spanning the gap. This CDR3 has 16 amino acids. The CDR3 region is CASSRGRGRTNTEAFF. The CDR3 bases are TGTGCCAGTAGTCGCGGTAGAGGGCGAACGAACACTGAAGCTTTCTTT.

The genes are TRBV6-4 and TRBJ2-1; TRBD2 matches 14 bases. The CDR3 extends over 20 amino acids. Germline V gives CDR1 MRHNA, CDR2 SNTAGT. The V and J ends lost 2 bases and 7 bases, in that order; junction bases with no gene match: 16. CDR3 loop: CASSDHPLMGLAGVANEQFF. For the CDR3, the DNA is TGTGCCAGCAGTGACCACCCGCTTATGGGACTAGCGGGAGTAGCAAATGAGCAGTTCTTC.